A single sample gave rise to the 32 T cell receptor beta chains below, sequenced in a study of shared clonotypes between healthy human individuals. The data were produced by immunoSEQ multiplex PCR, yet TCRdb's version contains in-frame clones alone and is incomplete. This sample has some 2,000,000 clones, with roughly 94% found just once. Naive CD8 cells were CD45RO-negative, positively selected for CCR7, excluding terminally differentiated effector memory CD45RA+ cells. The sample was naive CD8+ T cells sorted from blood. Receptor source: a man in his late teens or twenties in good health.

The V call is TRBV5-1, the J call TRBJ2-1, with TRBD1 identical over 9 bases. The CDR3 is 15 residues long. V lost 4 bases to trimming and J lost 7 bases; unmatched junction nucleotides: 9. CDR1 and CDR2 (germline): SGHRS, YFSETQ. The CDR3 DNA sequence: TGCGCCAGCAGCCTACAGGGGGCGGAGGCTAATGAGCAGTTCTTC. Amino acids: CASSLQGAEANEQFF.

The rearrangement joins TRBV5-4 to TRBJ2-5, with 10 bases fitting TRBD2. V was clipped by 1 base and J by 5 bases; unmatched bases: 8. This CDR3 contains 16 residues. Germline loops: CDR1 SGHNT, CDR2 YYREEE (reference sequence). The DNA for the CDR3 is TGTGCCAGCAGCTTGCTCCCTAGCGGGAGCCCTGAGACCCAGTACTTC. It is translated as CASSLLPSGSPETQYF. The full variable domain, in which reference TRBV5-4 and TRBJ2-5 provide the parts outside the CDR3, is ETGVTQSPTHLIKTRGQQVTLRCSSQSGHNTVSWYQQALGQGPQFIFQYYREEENGRGNFPPRFSGLQFPNYSSELNVNALELDDSALYLCASSLLPSGSPETQYFGPGTRLLVL.

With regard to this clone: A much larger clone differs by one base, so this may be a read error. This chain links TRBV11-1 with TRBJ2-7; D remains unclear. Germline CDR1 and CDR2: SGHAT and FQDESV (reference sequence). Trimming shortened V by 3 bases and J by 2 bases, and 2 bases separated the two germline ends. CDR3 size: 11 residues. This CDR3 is CASSLTYEQYF. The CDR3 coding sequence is TGTGCCAGCAGCTTGACCTACGAGCAGTACTTC.

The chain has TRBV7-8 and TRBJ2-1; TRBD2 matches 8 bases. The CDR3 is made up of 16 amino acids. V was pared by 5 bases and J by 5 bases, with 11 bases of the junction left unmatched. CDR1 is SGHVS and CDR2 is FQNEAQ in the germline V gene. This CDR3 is CASSLFSNSGNNEQFF. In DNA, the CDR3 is TGTGCCAGCAGCCTTTTTTCGAATAGCGGGAACAATGAGCAGTTCTTC.

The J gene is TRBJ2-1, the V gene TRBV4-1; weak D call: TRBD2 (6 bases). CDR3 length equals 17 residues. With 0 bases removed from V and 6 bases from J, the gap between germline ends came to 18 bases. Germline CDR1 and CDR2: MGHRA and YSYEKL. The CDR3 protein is CASSQDPVVGSGNEQFF. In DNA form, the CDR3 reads TGCGCCAGCAGCCAAGATCCGGTGGTCGGGAGTGGCAATGAGCAGTTCTTC.

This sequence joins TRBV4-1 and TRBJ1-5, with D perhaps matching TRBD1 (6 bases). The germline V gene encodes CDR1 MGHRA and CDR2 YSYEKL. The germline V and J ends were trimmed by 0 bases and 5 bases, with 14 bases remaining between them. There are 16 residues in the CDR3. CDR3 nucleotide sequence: TGCGCCAGCAGCCAAGAACTGGGGGCGAGTTATCAGCCCCAGCATTTT. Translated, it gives CASSQELGASYQPQHF.

CDR3 DNA: TGTGCCAGCAGTTCCCCGGGACACCCTAATTCACCCCTCCACTTT. This codes for CASSSPGHPNSPLHF. V gene TRBV6-5 combines with J gene TRBJ1-6, with D perhaps TRBD1 (6 bases). The germline V and J ends were trimmed by 4 bases and 6 bases, with 13 bases remaining between them. The CDR3 has 15 amino acids. In germline, CDR1 is MNHEY, CDR2 SVGAGI.

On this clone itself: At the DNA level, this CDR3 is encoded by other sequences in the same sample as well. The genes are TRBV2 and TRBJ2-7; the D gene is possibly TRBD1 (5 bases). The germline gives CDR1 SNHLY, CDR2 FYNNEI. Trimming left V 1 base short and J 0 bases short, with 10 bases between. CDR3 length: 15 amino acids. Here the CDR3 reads CASSEEGASSYEQYF. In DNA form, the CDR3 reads TGTGCCAGCAGTGAAGAAGGGGCAAGCTCCTACGAGCAGTACTTC.

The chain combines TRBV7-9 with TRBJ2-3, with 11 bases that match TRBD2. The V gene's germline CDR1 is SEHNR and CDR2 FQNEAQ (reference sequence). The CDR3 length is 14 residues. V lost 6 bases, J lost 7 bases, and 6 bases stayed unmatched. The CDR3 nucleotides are TGTGCCAGCAGTACGACTAGCGGGACGAATACGCAGTATTTT. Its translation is CASSTTSGTNTQYF. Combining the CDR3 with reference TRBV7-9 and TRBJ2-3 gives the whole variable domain DTGVSQNPRHKITKRGQNVTFRCDPISEHNRLYWYRQTLGQGPEFLTYFQNEAQLEKSRLLSDRFSAERPKGSFSTLEIQRTEQGDSAMYLCASSTTSGTNTQYFGPGTRLTVL.

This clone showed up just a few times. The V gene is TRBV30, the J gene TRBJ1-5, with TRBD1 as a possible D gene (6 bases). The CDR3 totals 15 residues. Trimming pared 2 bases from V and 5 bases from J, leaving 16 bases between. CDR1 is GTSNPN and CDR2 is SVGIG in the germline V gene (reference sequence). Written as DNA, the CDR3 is TGTGCCTGGAGTCGCGGGGGGGCGGGGTATCAGCCCCAGCATTTT. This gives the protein CAWSRGGAGYQPQHF. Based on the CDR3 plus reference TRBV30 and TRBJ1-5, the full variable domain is SQTIHQWPATLVQPVGSPLSLECTVEGTSNPNLYWYRQAAGRGLQLLFYSVGIGQISSEVPQNLSASRPQDRQFILSSKKLLLSDSGFYLCAWSRGGAGYQPQHFGDGTRLSIL.

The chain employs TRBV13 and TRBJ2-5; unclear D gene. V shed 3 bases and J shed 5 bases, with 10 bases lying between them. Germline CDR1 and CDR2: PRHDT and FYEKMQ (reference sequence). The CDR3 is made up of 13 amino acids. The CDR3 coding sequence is TGTGCCAGCAGCTTCGGGTTTCGGGAGACCCAGTACTTC. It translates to CASSFGFRETQYF.

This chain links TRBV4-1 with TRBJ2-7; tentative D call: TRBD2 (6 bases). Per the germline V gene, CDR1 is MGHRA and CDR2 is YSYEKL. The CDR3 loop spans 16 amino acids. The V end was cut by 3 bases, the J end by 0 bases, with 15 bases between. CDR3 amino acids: CASSHTRGGSSYEQYF. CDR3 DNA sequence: TGCGCCAGCAGCCACACGCGGGGCGGTAGCTCCTACGAGCAGTACTTC.

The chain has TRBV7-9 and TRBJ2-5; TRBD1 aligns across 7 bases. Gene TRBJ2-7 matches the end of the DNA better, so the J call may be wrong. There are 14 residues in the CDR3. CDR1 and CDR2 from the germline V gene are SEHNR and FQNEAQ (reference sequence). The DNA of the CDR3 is TGTGCCAGCAGCCCACCACAGGGGATGTACGAGCAGTACTTC. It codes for CASSPPQGMYEQYF.

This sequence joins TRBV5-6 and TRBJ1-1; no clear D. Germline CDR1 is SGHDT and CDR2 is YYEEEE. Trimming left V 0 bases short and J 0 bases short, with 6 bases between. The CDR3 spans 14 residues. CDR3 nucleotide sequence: TGTGCCAGCAGCTTGGTAACAGTGAACACTGAAGCTTTCTTT. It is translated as CASSLVTVNTEAFF. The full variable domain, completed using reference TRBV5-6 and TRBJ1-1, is DAGVTQSPTHLIKTRGQQVTLRCSPKSGHDTVSWYQQALGQGPQFIFQYYEEEERQRGNFPDRFSGHQFPNYSSELNVNALLLGDSALYLCASSLVTVNTEAFFGQGTRLTVV.

The CDR3, as DNA: TGTGCCAGCAGCAGACCCGGGACAGGGTACACTGAAGCTTTCTTT. Encoded protein: CASSRPGTGYTEAFF. The chain uses TRBV9 and TRBJ1-1, with 9 nucleotides matching TRBD1. The CDR3 contains 15 residues. Germline loops: CDR1 SGDLS, CDR2 YYNGEE. V trimming: 4 bases; J trimming: 3 bases; junction bases outside the gene matches: 7.

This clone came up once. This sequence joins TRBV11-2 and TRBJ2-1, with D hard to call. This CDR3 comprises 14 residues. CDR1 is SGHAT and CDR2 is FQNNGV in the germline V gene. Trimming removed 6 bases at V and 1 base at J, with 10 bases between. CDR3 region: CASSGPASYNEQFF. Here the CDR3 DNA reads TGTGCCAGCAGTGGCCCCGCTTCCTACAATGAGCAGTTCTTC.

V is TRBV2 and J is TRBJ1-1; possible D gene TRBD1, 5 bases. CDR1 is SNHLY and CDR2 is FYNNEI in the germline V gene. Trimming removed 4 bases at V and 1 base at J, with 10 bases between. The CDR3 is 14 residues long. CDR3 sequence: CASSVGGSNTEAFF. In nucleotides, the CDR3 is TGTGCCAGCAGTGTGGGGGGGTCGAACACTGAAGCTTTCTTT. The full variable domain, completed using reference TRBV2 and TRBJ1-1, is EPEVTQTPSHQVTQMGQEVILRCVPISNHLYFYWYRQILGQKVEFLVSFYNNEISEKSEIFDDQFSVERPDGSNFTLKIRSTKLEDSAMYFCASSVGGSNTEAFFGQGTRLTVV.

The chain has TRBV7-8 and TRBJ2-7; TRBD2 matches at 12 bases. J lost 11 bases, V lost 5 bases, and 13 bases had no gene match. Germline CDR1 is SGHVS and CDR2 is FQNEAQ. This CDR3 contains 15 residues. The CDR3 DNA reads TGTGCCAGCAGCGGCCGGACTAGCGGGACTTTATGGGAGTACTTC. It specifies CASSGRTSGTLWEYF.

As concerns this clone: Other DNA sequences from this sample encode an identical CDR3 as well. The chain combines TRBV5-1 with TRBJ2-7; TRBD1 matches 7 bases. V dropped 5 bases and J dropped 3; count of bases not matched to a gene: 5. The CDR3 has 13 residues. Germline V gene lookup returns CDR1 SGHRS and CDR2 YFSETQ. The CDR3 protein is CASSLDRVYEQYF. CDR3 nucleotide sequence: TGCGCCAGCAGTCTCGACAGGGTCTACGAGCAGTACTTC.

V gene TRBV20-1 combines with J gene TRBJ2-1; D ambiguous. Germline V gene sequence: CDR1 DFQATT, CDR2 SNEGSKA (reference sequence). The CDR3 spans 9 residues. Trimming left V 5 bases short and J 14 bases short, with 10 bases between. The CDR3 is CSAHKYEFF. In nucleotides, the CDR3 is TGCAGTGCTCACAAGTATGAGTTCTTC.

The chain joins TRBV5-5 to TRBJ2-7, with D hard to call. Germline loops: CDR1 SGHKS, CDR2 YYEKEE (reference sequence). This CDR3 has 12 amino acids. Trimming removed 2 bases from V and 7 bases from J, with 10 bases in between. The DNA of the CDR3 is TGTGCCAGCAGCTTAACGGTGGGTGAGCAGTACTTC. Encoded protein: CASSLTVGEQYF. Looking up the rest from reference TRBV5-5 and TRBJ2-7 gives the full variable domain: DAGVTQSPTHLIKTRGQQVTLRCSPISGHKSVSWYQQVLGQGPQFIFQYYEKEERGRGNFPDRFSARQFPNYSSELNVNALLLGDSALYLCASSLTVGEQYFGPGTRLTVT.

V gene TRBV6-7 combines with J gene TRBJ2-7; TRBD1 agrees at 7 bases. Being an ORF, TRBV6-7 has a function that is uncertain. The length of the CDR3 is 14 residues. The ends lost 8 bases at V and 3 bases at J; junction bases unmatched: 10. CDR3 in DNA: TGTGCCAGCGACCCCCTGGGACAGATCTACGAGCAGTACTTC. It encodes CASDPLGQIYEQYF.

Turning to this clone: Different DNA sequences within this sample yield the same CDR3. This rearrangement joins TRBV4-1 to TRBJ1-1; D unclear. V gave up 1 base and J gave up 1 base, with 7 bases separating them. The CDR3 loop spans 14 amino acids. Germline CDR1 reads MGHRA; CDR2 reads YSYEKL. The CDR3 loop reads CASSQVPGNTEAFF. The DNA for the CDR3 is TGCGCCAGCAGCCAAGTTCCTGGGAACACTGAAGCTTTCTTT.

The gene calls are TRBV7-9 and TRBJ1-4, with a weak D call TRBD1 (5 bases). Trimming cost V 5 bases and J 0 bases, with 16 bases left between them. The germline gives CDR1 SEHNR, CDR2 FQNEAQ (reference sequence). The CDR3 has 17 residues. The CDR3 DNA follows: TGTGCCAGCAGCCTATTCCGGGACCTTGCAACTAATGAAAAACTGTTTTTT. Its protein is CASSLFRDLATNEKLFF.

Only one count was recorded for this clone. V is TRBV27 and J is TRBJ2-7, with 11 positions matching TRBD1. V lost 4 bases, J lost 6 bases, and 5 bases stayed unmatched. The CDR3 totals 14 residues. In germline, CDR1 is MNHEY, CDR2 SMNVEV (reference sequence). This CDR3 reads CASSSGTGGTEQYF. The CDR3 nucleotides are TGTGCCAGCAGTTCTGGGACAGGGGGGACCGAGCAGTACTTC.

Written as DNA, the CDR3 is TGTGCCAGCAGCGTAGAGCTAGCGGGAGTGAGGGAGCAGTACTTC. Its translation: CASSVELAGVREQYF. The chain is built from TRBV9 and TRBJ2-7; TRBD2 matches at 10 bases. V lost 0 bases to trimming and J lost 7 bases; unmatched junction nucleotides: 7. Germline V gene sequence: CDR1 SGDLS, CDR2 YYNGEE. The CDR3 runs 15 residues.

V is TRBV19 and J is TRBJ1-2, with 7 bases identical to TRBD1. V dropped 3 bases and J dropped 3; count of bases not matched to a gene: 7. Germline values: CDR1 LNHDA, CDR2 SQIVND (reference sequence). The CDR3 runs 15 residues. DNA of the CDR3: TGTGCCAGTAGTATTCCCGGGACAGCATACTATGGCTACACCTTC. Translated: CASSIPGTAYYGYTF.

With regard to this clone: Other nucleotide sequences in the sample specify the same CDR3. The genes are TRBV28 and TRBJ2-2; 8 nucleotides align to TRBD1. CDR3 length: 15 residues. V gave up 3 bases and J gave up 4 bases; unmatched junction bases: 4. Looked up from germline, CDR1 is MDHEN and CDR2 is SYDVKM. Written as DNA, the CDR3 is TGTGCCAGCAGTTTCAGGGGGCTGGGCACCGGGGAGCTGTTTTTT. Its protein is CASSFRGLGTGELFF.

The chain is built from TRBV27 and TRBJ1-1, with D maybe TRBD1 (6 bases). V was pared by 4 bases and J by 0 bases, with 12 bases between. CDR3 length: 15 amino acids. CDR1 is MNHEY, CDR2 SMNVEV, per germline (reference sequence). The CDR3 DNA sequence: TGTGCCAGCAGTTGGGGAACAGGGATGAACACTGAAGCTTTCTTT. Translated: CASSWGTGMNTEAFF.

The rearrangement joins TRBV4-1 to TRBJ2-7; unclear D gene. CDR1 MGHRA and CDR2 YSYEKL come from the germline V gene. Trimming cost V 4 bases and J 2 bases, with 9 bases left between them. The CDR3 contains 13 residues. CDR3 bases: TGCGCCAGCAGCCTCCAACCGACCTACGAGCAGTACTTC. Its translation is CASSLQPTYEQYF.

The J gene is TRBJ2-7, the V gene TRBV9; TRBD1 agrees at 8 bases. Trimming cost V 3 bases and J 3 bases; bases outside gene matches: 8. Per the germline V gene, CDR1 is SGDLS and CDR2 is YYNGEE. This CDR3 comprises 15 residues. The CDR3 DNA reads TGTGCCAGCAGCGCAACGGACAGGGCGGACTACGAGCAGTACTTC. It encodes CASSATDRADYEQYF.

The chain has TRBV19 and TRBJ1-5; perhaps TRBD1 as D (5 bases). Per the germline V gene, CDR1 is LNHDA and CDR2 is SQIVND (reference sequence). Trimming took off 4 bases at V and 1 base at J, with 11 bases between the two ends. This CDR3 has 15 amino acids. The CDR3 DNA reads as TGTGCCAGTAGTAACGGGGCGGGGAGCAATCAGCCCCAGCATTTT. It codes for CASSNGAGSNQPQHF.